This is a list of T cell receptor beta chains from one sample in a study of T-cell memory formation after mild COVID-19. One entry per CDR3 protein, called by TCRdb with MiXCR from the 5' RACE reads. Here the sample spans roughly 220,000 distinct CDR3 sequences, more than 8% being singletons. Sequenced sample: PBMCs or a T cell subset sorted from them (not recorded which). The source is a young man who had mild COVID-19 (a few samples of this study predate the infection). Cell type and time point are not known. CDR3s include the opening cysteine and the closing phenylalanine or tryptophan. D genes are given only for firm matches. The size entry is marked missing in some rows and otherwise reads once, few, many or a size class.

j_gene: TRBJ1-5
abundance: few
d_gene: TRBD1
v_gene: TRBV2
CDR3nt: TGTGCCGCCGGGTGGACAGGGGGCGTGGGGGATAGAACTCAGCATTTT
CDR3aa: CAAGWTGGVGDRTQHF

j_gene: TRBJ2-5
abundance: .
d_gene: .
v_gene: TRBV4-1
CDR3nt: TGCGCCAGCAGCCAACCCAGGGGTGGGAACAGGGAGACCCAGTACTTC
CDR3aa: CASSQPRGGNRETQYF

j_gene: TRBJ1-5
abundance: few
d_gene: .
v_gene: TRBV5-6
CDR3nt: TGTGCCAGCAGCTTGCTTGGAGGGGCCAGGCGGGACCAGCCCCAGCATTTT
CDR3aa: CASSLLGGARRDQPQHF

j_gene: TRBJ2-1
abundance: few
d_gene: TRBD2
v_gene: TRBV6-5
CDR3nt: TGTGCCAGCAGACGAAGCGGGGTGAGCTCCTACAATGAGCAGTTCTTC
CDR3aa: CASRRSGVSSYNEQFF

j_gene: TRBJ2-7
abundance: few
d_gene: TRBD2
v_gene: TRBV6-5
CDR3nt: TGTGCCAGCCATGCGGGGGTACACGAGCAGTACTTC
CDR3aa: CASHAGVHEQYF

j_gene: TRBJ1-5
abundance: many
d_gene: .
v_gene: TRBV7-9
CDR3nt: TGTGCCAGCGCAGGGTCCAATAGCAATCAGCCCCAGCATTTT
CDR3aa: CASAGSNSNQPQHF

j_gene: TRBJ2-4
abundance: few
d_gene: .
v_gene: TRBV29-1
CDR3nt: TGCAGCGCCTTACAGGGAGCCAAAAACATTCAGTACTTC
CDR3aa: CSALQGAKNIQYF

j_gene: TRBJ1-1
abundance: many
d_gene: TRBD1
v_gene: TRBV12-3/TRBV12-4
CDR3nt: TGTGCCAGCAGATCCGGGACAGTCACTGAAGCTTTCTTT
CDR3aa: CASRSGTVTEAFF

j_gene: TRBJ2-2
abundance: few
d_gene: TRBD2
v_gene: TRBV4-1
CDR3nt: TGCGCCAGCAGGACTAGCAGGACTAGCGGCACAAGGACTACGGGGGAGCTGTTTTTT
CDR3aa: CASRTSRTSGTRTTGELFF

j_gene: TRBJ1-1
abundance: few
d_gene: .
v_gene: TRBV29-1
CDR3nt: TGCAGCGTTGAAGTTCCATCGGTGGCGAACACTGAAGCTTTCTTT
CDR3aa: CSVEVPSVANTEAFF

j_gene: TRBJ1-3
abundance: few
d_gene: TRBD1
v_gene: TRBV6-2/TRBV6-3
CDR3nt: TGTGCCAGCAGTGACATACAGGGGAGCGGAAACACCATATATTTT
CDR3aa: CASSDIQGSGNTIYF

j_gene: TRBJ2-4
abundance: .
d_gene: .
v_gene: TRBV20-1
CDR3nt: TGCAGTGCTAGAGTTGACGGGAGCCCCCGGGGCATTCAGTACTTC
CDR3aa: CSARVDGSPRGIQYF

j_gene: TRBJ2-5
abundance: few
d_gene: TRBD1
v_gene: TRBV20-1
CDR3nt: TGCAGTGCTCGATGGGACAGGGGAGGCCAAGAGACCCAGTACTTC
CDR3aa: CSARWDRGGQETQYF

j_gene: TRBJ2-5
abundance: .
d_gene: .
v_gene: TRBV7-2
CDR3nt: TGTGCCAGCAGCTTAGCGTGGGGAGATGGCCAGTACTTC
CDR3aa: CASSLAWGDGQYF

j_gene: TRBJ2-1
abundance: few
d_gene: .
v_gene: TRBV5-6
CDR3nt: TGTGCCAGCAGGTCGCGGTCCTCCTACAATGAGCAGTTCTTC
CDR3aa: CASRSRSSYNEQFF

j_gene: TRBJ2-3
abundance: few
d_gene: TRBD2
v_gene: TRBV7-9
CDR3nt: TGTGCCAGCAGCTTCGCGGGGGAAGATACGCAGTATTTT
CDR3aa: CASSFAGEDTQYF

j_gene: TRBJ2-1
abundance: .
d_gene: TRBD1
v_gene: TRBV5-4
CDR3nt: TGTGCCAGCAGCTTACGGGACAGGGTACCCCATGAGCAGTTCTTC
CDR3aa: CASSLRDRVPHEQFF

j_gene: TRBJ2-1
abundance: few
d_gene: .
v_gene: TRBV7-8
CDR3nt: TGTGCCAGCAGCTCCAACAGGGCGGGTGAGCAGTTCTTC
CDR3aa: CASSSNRAGEQFF

j_gene: TRBJ1-5
abundance: few
d_gene: .
v_gene: TRBV6-5
CDR3nt: TGTGCCAGCAGCCTTACGTTCACAGAGCCCCAGCATTTT
CDR3aa: CASSLTFTEPQHF

j_gene: TRBJ1-5
abundance: .
d_gene: .
v_gene: TRBV20-1
CDR3nt: TGCAGTGCTAGAGATTTGCCGGGTAATCAGCCCCAGCATTTT
CDR3aa: CSARDLPGNQPQHF

j_gene: TRBJ1-2
abundance: many
d_gene: TRBD1
v_gene: TRBV11-2
CDR3nt: TGTGCCAGCAGCCCAGACAGGGCGGTCTATACCTTC
CDR3aa: CASSPDRAVYTF

j_gene: TRBJ1-3
abundance: many
d_gene: TRBD1
v_gene: TRBV20-1
CDR3nt: TGCAGTGCTAGAGTGGCAGGGGGCAGGGACACCATATATTTT
CDR3aa: CSARVAGGRDTIYF

j_gene: TRBJ2-3
abundance: .
d_gene: TRBD2
v_gene: TRBV30
CDR3nt: TGTGCCTGGAGTACCGGGGGGGCCGGAGCAGATACGCAGTATTTT
CDR3aa: CAWSTGGAGADTQYF

j_gene: TRBJ1-6
abundance: .
d_gene: .
v_gene: TRBV6-5
CDR3nt: TGTGCCAGCAGGGGCCCGGGACACGTTAATTCACCCCTCCACTTT
CDR3aa: CASRGPGHVNSPLHF

j_gene: TRBJ2-3
abundance: few
d_gene: .
v_gene: TRBV5-1
CDR3nt: TGCGCCAGCAGCTCCTCGTCCAGTGGGACAGATACGCAGTATTTT
CDR3aa: CASSSSSSGTDTQYF

j_gene: TRBJ2-3
abundance: many
d_gene: .
v_gene: TRBV7-9
CDR3nt: TGTGCCAGCAGCATAGAAGGAGGGGCGCGGGTCACAGATACGCAGTATTTT
CDR3aa: CASSIEGGARVTDTQYF